This TCR beta chain was sequenced in a study of blood T cells in healthy people across ages. Sample-barcoded 5' priming and a J-beta primer mix drove a second PCR of about 6 to 12 cycles. TCRdb redid the calling of the 5' RACE reads with MiXCR, one entry per CDR3 protein. Of hundreds of thousands of distinct CDR3 sequences listed, 58% were seen once; the top ten hold about two fifths. Trimming left V 6 bases short and J 6 bases short, with 14 bases between. The CDR3 runs 13 residues. This receptor was obtained from a man aged 55 to 70 in good health. The sample taken for sequencing was blood. The V and J genes are TRBV12-3 or TRBV12-4 and TRBJ1-2, with D uncertain. CDR3 sequence: CASRGDPRNGYTF. The CDR3 bases are TGTGCCAGCAGAGGAGACCCGAGAAATGGCTACACCTTC.